A single sample is the source of the 10 T cell receptor beta chains below, sequenced in a study of human T cells and chemical hapten exposure. As for time point: patch test 2, 6 weeks after DPC sensitization. Treatment noted: therapeutic diphenylcyclopropenone sensitization with weekly scalp DPC. TCRdb used MiXCR to reprocess the RACE reads, holding one entry per CDR3 protein. Of about 84,000 distinct CDR3 sequences in the sample, about 10% were seen once. The sample in question was whole blood, obtained in connection with sensitization to the hapten diphenylcyclopropenone (DPC). The origin of the receptors is a woman aged 50 to 60 with alopecia areata. Some clones in this sample may be carry-over from other donors' samples.

The J gene is TRBJ2-3, the V gene TRBV11-2; 8 positions agree with TRBD1. Germline lookup yields CDR1 SGHAT and CDR2 FQNNGV. The CDR3 contains 14 residues. Losses at the gene ends were 5 bases for V and 5 bases for J; bases not matched to a gene: 6. The CDR3, as DNA: TGTGCCAGCAGCCCGGACAGGGCCGTAGATACGCAGTATTTT. It translates to CASSPDRAVDTQYF.

This clonotype was observed at least ten times. The genes are TRBV5-1 and TRBJ2-7, with 13 bases that match TRBD2. J lost 5 bases, V lost 2 bases, and 1 base had no gene match. The CDR3 has 14 residues. The germline V gene has CDR1 SGHRS and CDR2 YFSETQ. The CDR3 DNA reads as TGCGCCAGCAGCTTCACTAGCGGGAGGGACGAGCAGTACTTC. Protein product: CASSFTSGRDEQYF. Together with reference TRBV5-1 and TRBJ2-7, the CDR3 gives the full variable domain: KAGVTQTPRYLIKTRGQQVTLSCSPISGHRSVSWYQQTPGQGLQFLFEYFSETQRNKGNFPGRFSGRQFSNSRSEMNVSTLELGDSALYLCASSFTSGRDEQYFGPGTRLTVT.

The gene calls are TRBV20-1 and TRBJ2-1, with TRBD1 as a possible D gene (5 bases). V was shortened by 4 bases and J by 2 bases, with 15 bases between the two germline ends. Germline-derived CDR1 and CDR2 are DFQATT and SNEGSKA (reference sequence). CDR3 length: 15 residues. The CDR3 region is CSAIPRDSAYNEQFF. In DNA, the CDR3 is TGCAGTGCTATCCCCCGCGACAGTGCCTACAATGAGCAGTTCTTC.

This clonotype came up a few times. Relative to the germline gene, one junction end is altered; a read error may explain this. This chain joins TRBV2 and TRBJ2-3; D is unresolved. Germline V CDR1 and CDR2: SNHLY, FYNNEI. There are 13 residues in the CDR3. DNA for the CDR3: TGTGCGAGCACCCGGCTTAACACAGATACGCAGTATTTT. Protein product: CASTRLNTDTQYF.

This clonotype was found many times. The chain carries TRBV6-4 and TRBJ1-2, with 8 bases lining up with TRBD1. Trimming cost V 0 bases and J 6 bases; bases outside gene matches: 3. CDR3 length: 14 amino acids. Germline lookup yields CDR1 MRHNA and CDR2 SNTAGT. CDR3 amino acids: CASSDSPTGDGYTF. The CDR3 nucleotides are TGTGCCAGCAGTGACTCGCCGACAGGGGATGGCTACACCTTC.

About this clonotype itself: A much larger clone lies one base from this, so it may be a read error. The J gene is TRBJ1-1, the V gene TRBV5-5, with 8 bases identical to TRBD1. CDR3 length equals 13 residues. The V gene's germline CDR1 is SGHKS and CDR2 YYEKEE (reference sequence). CDR3 in amino acids: CASSQGAATEALF. The CDR3 DNA sequence: TGTGCCAGCAGCCAGGGGGCGGCCACTGAAGCTCTCTTT.

This clonotype was detected only a few times. This chain links TRBV4-2 with TRBJ2-5; D may be TRBD2 (6 bases). From germline, CDR1 is LGHNA and CDR2 YNFKEQ. This CDR3 region has 14 residues. Trimming took 3 bases from V and 4 from J, leaving 12 bases between them. The CDR3 region has the DNA TGTGCCAGCAGCCACATCGGAGGGTCAGAGACCCAGTACTTC. It yields the protein CASSHIGGSETQYF.

The V gene is TRBV5-1, the J gene TRBJ2-7; D may be TRBD2 (6 bases). V lost 4 bases and J 2 bases, leaving 19 bases between the germline ends. This CDR3 has 16 amino acids. Germline V gene data show CDR1 as SGHRS and CDR2 as YFSETQ. The CDR3 is CASSLLSGEATYEQYF. Written as DNA, the CDR3 is TGCGCCAGCAGCCTGTTATCGGGGGAGGCCACCTACGAGCAGTACTTC.

The chain carries TRBV9 and TRBJ2-2; tentatively, D is TRBD1 (6 bases). The CDR3 is made up of 15 amino acids. Trimming removed 3 bases from V and 4 bases from J, with 13 bases in between. Germline CDR1 and CDR2: SGDLS and YYNGEE. CDR3 sequence (DNA): TGTGCCAGCAGCGGATCCGGGACACTCACCGGGGAGCTGTTTTTT. Its protein is CASSGSGTLTGELFF. Using reference TRBV9 and TRBJ2-2 for the parts outside the CDR3, the full variable domain is DSGVTQTPKHLITATGQRVTLRCSPRSGDLSVYWYQQSLDQGLQFLIQYYNGEERAKGNILERFSAQQFPDLHSELNLSSLELGDSALYFCASSGSGTLTGELFFGEGSRLTVL.

Many counts were recorded for this clonotype. This chain joins TRBV6-5 and TRBJ1-5; perhaps TRBD1 as D (6 bases). The CDR3 loop spans 12 amino acids. Per germline, CDR1 MNHEY and CDR2 SVGAGI. The V end lost 2 bases, the J end lost 10 bases, and 9 bases lay between the germline ends. CDR3 residues: CASSYGGGPQHF. CDR3 DNA: TGTGCCAGCAGTTACGGGGGGGGCCCCCAGCATTTT.